What follows is one T cell receptor beta chain and its context. The source of the sample is a study of siplizumab effects on memory and regulatory T cells. CDR1 LNHDA and CDR2 SQIVND come from the germline V gene (reference sequence). This CDR3 is built from 12 residues. Trimming stripped 6 bases from V and 4 bases from J, with 9 bases between. Profiling relied on immunoSEQ multiplex PCR, and the TCRdb table lists in-frame clones only, not all of them. The table shows some 99,000 clones, with 92% occurring only once. This chain uses TRBV19 with TRBJ1-1; D is unclear. Input material: Tregs sorted from blood. The receptor's source is a human donor in good health. In DNA form, the CDR3 reads TGTGCCAGTAGCTATCTCGGCACTGAAGCTTTCTTT. Its protein product is CASSYLGTEAFF.